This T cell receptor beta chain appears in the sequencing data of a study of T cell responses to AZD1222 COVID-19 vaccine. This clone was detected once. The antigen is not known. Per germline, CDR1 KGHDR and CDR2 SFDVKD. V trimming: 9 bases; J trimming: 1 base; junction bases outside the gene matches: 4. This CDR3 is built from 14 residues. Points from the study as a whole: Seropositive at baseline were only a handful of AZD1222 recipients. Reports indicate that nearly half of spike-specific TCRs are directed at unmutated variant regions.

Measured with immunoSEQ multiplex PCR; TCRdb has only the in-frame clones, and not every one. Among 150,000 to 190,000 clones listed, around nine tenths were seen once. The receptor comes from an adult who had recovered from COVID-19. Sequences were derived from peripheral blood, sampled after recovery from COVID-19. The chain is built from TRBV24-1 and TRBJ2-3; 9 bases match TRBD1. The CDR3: CATGRTGGTDTQYF. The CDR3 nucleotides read TGTGCCACCGGGAGGACAGGGGGCACAGATACGCAGTATTTT.